These 24 T cell receptor beta chains originate from one sample sequenced in a study of neurological immune-mediated disorders. TCRdb itself ran the 5' RACE reads through MiXCR, one entry per CDR3 protein. The top ten clones hold around 4.6% of a sample with 30,000 to 40,000 distinct CDR3 sequences, less than 8.5% of them seen once. Source material: PBMCs. The origin of the receptors is a woman aged 40 to 50 in good health.

In this sample, this clonotype turned up many times. The gene calls are TRBV11-2 and TRBJ2-5; 9 bases line up with TRBD1. The V and J ends lost 1 base and 9 bases, in that order; junction bases with no gene match: 9. The CDR3 runs to 15 residues. From germline, CDR1 is SGHAT and CDR2 FQNNGV. The CDR3 loop is CASSLAGQGYMAQYF. CDR3 nucleotides: TGTGCCAGCAGCTTAGCAGGACAGGGGTATATGGCCCAGTACTTC.

The rearrangement joins TRBV18 to TRBJ2-7; 7 bases match TRBD1. This CDR3 has 14 residues. Germline CDR1 and CDR2: KGHSH and LQKENI. The V and J ends lost 6 bases and 0 bases, in that order; junction bases with no gene match: 5. CDR3 loop: CASSSDRSSYEQYF. Written as DNA, the CDR3 is TGTGCCAGCTCTTCGGACAGGAGCTCCTACGAGCAGTACTTC.

This clonotype appeared many times. This chain connects TRBV27 to TRBJ2-6, with D perhaps matching TRBD1 (8 bases). V lost 0 bases to trimming and J lost 0 bases, with 15 bases between them. This CDR3 has 19 amino acids. The germline V gene has CDR1 MNHEY and CDR2 SMNVEV (reference sequence). The CDR3 here is CASSLSHRGGNSGANVLTF. The CDR3 DNA is TGTGCCAGCAGTTTATCTCACAGGGGGGGGAACTCTGGGGCCAACGTCCTGACTTTC. Drawing the rest from reference TRBV27 and TRBJ2-6, the complete variable domain is EAQVTQNPRYLITVTGKKLTVTCSQNMNHEYMSWYRQDPGLGLRQIYYSMNVEVTDKGDVPEGYKVSRKEKRNFPLILESPSPNQTSLYFCASSLSHRGGNSGANVLTFGAGSRLTVL.

This clonotype was detected ten times or more. The chain has TRBV5-1 and TRBJ2-5; D assignment may be TRBD1 or TRBD2 (5 bases each). The CDR3 sequence is 14 residues long. The V gene lost 4 bases and the J gene lost 5 bases, with 15 bases spanning the gap. Germline CDR1 is SGHRS and CDR2 is YFSETQ. CDR3: CASSLMIGDETQYF. CDR3 in DNA: TGCGCCAGCAGCCTGATGATTGGGGACGAGACCCAGTACTTC.

This clonotype was found many times. This chain connects TRBV9 to TRBJ1-1; D is unclear. Germline V gene data show CDR1 as SGDLS and CDR2 as YYNGEE. This CDR3 region has 13 residues. V lost 1 base and J lost 0, with 4 bases in between. The CDR3 loop reads CASSVQMNTEAFF. The CDR3 DNA is TGTGCCAGCAGCGTACAAATGAACACTGAAGCTTTCTTT.

The sample holds many counts of this clonotype. CDR3 sequence: CASSGTGANEKLFF. In DNA form, the CDR3 reads TGTGCCAGCAGCGGGACAGGGGCAAATGAAAAACTGTTTTTT. The chain links TRBV28 to TRBJ1-4; the match to TRBD1 covers 10 bases. This CDR3 comprises 14 residues. The V segment lost 6 bases and the J segment 5 bases; nucleotides outside the gene matches: 3. Germline V gene sequence: CDR1 MDHEN, CDR2 SYDVKM.

Comment on this clonotype: Compared with germline, one end of the junction differs, possibly owing to a read error. The J gene is TRBJ1-2, the V gene TRBV7-6; TRBD1 agrees at 9 bases. The CDR3 consists of 15 residues. CDR1 is SGHVS and CDR2 is FNYEAQ in the germline V gene. CDR3 residues: CAISFRPGQGYGYTF. CDR3 DNA: TGTGCCATCAGCTTTCGACCGGGACAGGGCTATGGCTACACCTTC.

Ten or more counts support this clonotype. V usage is TRBV9 and J usage is TRBJ2-1, with D uncertain. CDR1 and CDR2 (germline): SGDLS, YYNGEE. V was pared by 0 bases and J by 5 bases, with 6 bases between. The CDR3 contains 13 residues. For the CDR3, the DNA is TGTGCCAGCAGCGTAGGGCTCAACAATGAGCAGTTCTTC. The encoded protein is CASSVGLNNEQFF.

This clonotype came up many times. The genes are TRBV7-8 and TRBJ1-5; tentatively, D is TRBD1 (6 bases). Between the trimmed V and J ends, which lost 5 bases and 6 bases, there was a span of 20 bases. Germline loops: CDR1 SGHVS, CDR2 FQNEAQ. This CDR3 comprises 16 residues. The CDR3 is CASSPAGTRGGQPQHF. Here the CDR3 DNA reads TGTGCCAGCAGCCCCGCCGGGACTCGAGGGGGTCAGCCCCAGCATTTT.

This clonotype occurred many times. The chain couples TRBV28 to TRBJ2-7; perhaps D is TRBD1 or TRBD2 (5 bases each). The CDR3 is made up of 16 amino acids. V dropped 6 bases and J dropped 1 base, with 19 bases sitting between them. CDR1 is MDHEN and CDR2 is SYDVKM in the germline V gene. The chain's CDR3 is CASSYPDRGPSYEQYF. CDR3 in DNA: TGTGCCAGCAGCTACCCCGACAGAGGGCCTTCCTACGAGCAGTACTTC.

In this sample, this clonotype turned up many times. The chain carries TRBV5-1 and TRBJ2-2; 8 bases match TRBD1. This CDR3 is built from 15 residues. Germline V gives CDR1 SGHRS, CDR2 YFSETQ. The V and J ends lost 4 bases and 2 bases, in that order; junction bases with no gene match: 4. CDR3 bases: TGCGCCAGCAGCCCCGGACAGGGCAACACCGGGGAGCTGTTTTTT. Its translation: CASSPGQGNTGELFF.

In its sample, this clonotype was seen many times. The chain uses TRBV2 and TRBJ1-2; 10 bases map to TRBD1. Germline-derived CDR1 and CDR2 are SNHLY and FYNNEI. The CDR3 is 14 residues long. V gave up 7 bases and J gave up 7 bases; unmatched junction bases: 9. This chain's CDR3 is CASNNDRGRGGYTF. In DNA form, the CDR3 reads TGTGCCAGCAACAACGACAGGGGGCGCGGTGGCTACACCTTC.

V usage is TRBV18 and J usage is TRBJ2-1, with 7 bases lining up with TRBD2. Germline values: CDR1 KGHSH, CDR2 LQKENI. The CDR3 runs 12 residues. Trimming removed 3 bases from V and 11 bases from J; junction bases left unmatched: 4. The CDR3 region has the DNA TGTGCCAGCTCACCTGGGGGGGTGCAGCAGTTCTTC. This sequence encodes CASSPGGVQQFF. Supplemented by reference TRBV18 and TRBJ2-1, the full variable domain reads NAGVMQNPRHLVRRRGQEARLRCSPMKGHSHVYWYRQLPEEGLKFMVYLQKENIIDESGMPKERFSAEFPKEGPSILRIQQVVRGDSAAYFCASSPGGVQQFFGPGTRLTVL.

At least ten counts were recorded for this clonotype. The chain links TRBV28 to TRBJ1-2; D uncertain. Trimming pared 5 bases from V and 6 bases from J, leaving 7 bases between. The CDR3 consists of 11 residues. Germline V CDR1 and CDR2: MDHEN, SYDVKM. Here the CDR3 reads CASSPRDGYTF. In DNA form, the CDR3 reads TGTGCCAGCAGTCCTAGGGATGGCTACACCTTC.

This clonotype was counted at least ten times. The chain combines TRBV4-1 with TRBJ2-5; TRBD2 agrees at 13 bases. Germline trimming cut 2 bases from V and 4 bases from J; bases unmatched to any gene: 7. This CDR3 has 17 amino acids. Germline V lookup: CDR1 MGHRA, CDR2 YSYEKL. The CDR3 sequence: CASSQIGTSGVRETQYF. The CDR3 nucleotides read TGCGCCAGCAGCCAAATAGGGACTAGCGGGGTGAGAGAGACCCAGTACTTC.

This clonotype was counted at least ten times. The rearrangement joins TRBV6-6 to TRBJ1-5; D not certain. The CDR3 totals 12 residues. The V gene's germline CDR1 is MNHNY and CDR2 SVGAGI (reference sequence). Trimming left V 0 bases short and J 6 bases short, with 3 bases between. The CDR3 region has the DNA TGTGCCAGCAGTTACTCGATTCAGCCCCAGCATTTT. It yields the protein CASSYSIQPQHF.

This clonotype occurred many times. The chain has TRBV20-1 and TRBJ1-6; possible D gene TRBD1, 5 bases. The CDR3 runs to 18 residues. The germline V gene has CDR1 DFQATT and CDR2 SNEGSKA (reference sequence). V was clipped by 0 bases and J by 3 bases, with 18 bases between them. The CDR3 here is CSAREPGRTKNYNSPLHF. In DNA, the CDR3 is TGCAGTGCTAGAGAACCCGGCCGGACAAAAAACTATAATTCACCCCTCCACTTT.

This clonotype was counted many times. The gene calls are TRBV29-1 and TRBJ2-3; the D gene could be TRBD1 or TRBD2 (5 bases each). Germline V gives CDR1 SQVTM, CDR2 ANQGSEA. Trimming took 3 bases from V and 3 from J, leaving 10 bases between them. CDR3 length: 13 residues. CDR3 sequence (DNA): TGCAGCGTTGAGTTTGGGGGAACAGATACGCAGTATTTT. It translates to CSVEFGGTDTQYF.

This clonotype has at least ten counts. This chain connects TRBV6-6 to TRBJ2-6; 8 nucleotides match TRBD1. The V segment lost 4 bases and the J segment 2 bases; nucleotides outside the gene matches: 10. Germline assignment: CDR1 MNHNY and CDR2 SVGAGI (reference sequence). The CDR3 is made up of 18 amino acids. The CDR3: CASSFTGQGKAGANVLTF. The CDR3 DNA is TGTGCCAGCAGTTTCACCGGACAGGGTAAAGCTGGGGCCAACGTCCTGACTTTC.

This clonotype has a count of ten or more. V gene TRBV4-1 combines with J gene TRBJ2-7; D gene unclear. This CDR3 comprises 13 residues. V shed 1 base and J shed 3 bases, with 7 bases lying between them. Germline CDR1 and CDR2: MGHRA and YSYEKL. The DNA of the CDR3 is TGCGCCAGCAGCCAAGTGCGCGGCTACGAGCAGTACTTC. Residues: CASSQVRGYEQYF.

Ten or more counts support this clonotype. The chain joins TRBV2 to TRBJ2-7; 8 positions agree with TRBD2. With V trimmed by 4 bases and J by 4 bases, 6 bases remained unmatched. Germline V CDR1 and CDR2: SNHLY, FYNNEI. The CDR3 sequence is 14 residues long. For the CDR3, the DNA is TGTGCCAGCAGTGTACTCGAGCGGGGGTACGAGCAGTACTTC. Encoded protein: CASSVLERGYEQYF.

At least ten counts were recorded for this clonotype. V is TRBV6-4 and J is TRBJ2-3, with 12 bases that match TRBD2. This CDR3 spans 15 amino acids. Trimming at V came to 4 bases and at J to 1 base, leaving 0 bases not matched to a gene. Looked up from germline, CDR1 is MRHNA and CDR2 is SNTAGT. The CDR3 coding sequence is TGTGCCAGCAGTGGACTAGCGGGGGGCACAGATACGCAGTATTTT. Protein: CASSGLAGGTDTQYF.

This clonotype was picked up many times. The germline gene is not matched at one end of the junction; a read error may be the cause. The chain joins TRBV7-7 to TRBJ2-2; 9 positions agree with TRBD2. The CDR3 extends over 16 amino acids. Germline V gene lookup returns CDR1 SSHAT and CDR2 FNYEAQ (reference sequence). CDR3 loop: CASSLSAGGGTGELFF. Written as DNA, the CDR3 is TGTGCTAGCAGCTTATCAGCGGGAGGCGGCACCGGGGAGCTGTTTTTT.

This clonotype was seen at least ten times. The CDR3 here is CASSFGILGGELFF. The CDR3 nucleotides are TGTGCCAGCAGTTTCGGGATCCTAGGAGGGGAGCTGTTTTTT. J is TRBJ2-2 and V is TRBV12-3 or TRBV12-4; D is possibly TRBD2 (5 bases). This CDR3 spans 14 amino acids. Trimming shortened V by 3 bases and J by 8 bases, and 13 bases separated the two germline ends.